This passage covers 6 T cell receptor beta chains from one sample sequenced in a study of T cells after yellow fever vaccination. TCRdb redid the calling of the 5' RACE reads with MiXCR, one entry per CDR3 protein. In the table there are some 500,000 distinct CDR3 sequences, around an eighth of which are singletons. The sample in question was PBMCs, obtained on the day of the yellow fever booster vaccination. The receptors derive from a man aged 30 to 39 who received the YFV17D yellow fever vaccine.

This clonotype showed up many times. The chain uses TRBV6-2 or TRBV6-3 and TRBJ2-3; D gene ambiguous. The CDR3 consists of 15 residues. Germline CDR1 MNHEY, CDR2 SVGEGT. The V end lost 2 bases, the J end lost 6 bases, and 15 bases lay between the germline ends. The DNA of the CDR3 is TGTGCCAGCAGTTACCGACGGCTCGGTGGGGATACGCAGTATTTT. This gives the protein CASSYRRLGGDTQYF.

This chain joins TRBV9 and TRBJ1-2; weak D call: TRBD1 (6 bases). V lost 4 bases, J lost 2 bases, and 18 bases lay in between. There are 16 residues in the CDR3. Germline CDR1 and CDR2: SGDLS and YYNGEE. The CDR3 sequence is CASSPQGGGTNYGYTF. In nucleotides, the CDR3 is TGTGCCAGCAGCCCCCAAGGGGGGGGGACGAACTATGGCTACACCTTC.

This CDR3 is CASSANSRPGSEQYF. The CDR3, as DNA: TGTGCCAGCAGCGCCAACAGCCGACCGGGATCCGAGCAGTACTTC. J is TRBJ2-7 and V is TRBV9, with D possibly TRBD2 on 5 matching bases. The CDR3 extends over 15 amino acids. The V gene's germline CDR1 is SGDLS and CDR2 YYNGEE. V gave up 3 bases and J gave up 6 bases, with 19 bases separating them.

This clonotype appeared a few times. At one of its ends the junction is not consistent with the germline gene, which may arise from a read error. This chain uses TRBV27 with TRBJ2-2; possibly TRBD1 for D (7 bases). The CDR3 length is 14 residues. Germline V lookup: CDR1 MNHEY, CDR2 SMNVEV (reference sequence). The DNA for the CDR3 is TGTGCCAGCAGTCTATCCCAGGGGGGCGGGGAGCTGTTTTTT. It is translated as CASSLSQGGGELFF.

The rearrangement links TRBV6-5 to TRBJ2-3; TRBD2 might be the D (5 bases). Germline CDR1 reads MNHEY; CDR2 reads SVGAGI. V dropped 10 bases and J dropped 1 base, with 12 bases sitting between them. CDR3 length equals 13 residues. The CDR3 is CATRGAGTDTQYF. Written as DNA, the CDR3 is TGTGCCACCCGGGGTGCTGGCACAGATACGCAGTATTTT.

This clonotype was picked up many times. V usage is TRBV6-5 and J usage is TRBJ1-4, with 7 bases that match TRBD1. With V trimmed by 6 bases and J by 4 bases, 11 bases remained unmatched. This CDR3 is built from 16 residues. The germline CDR1 and CDR2 sequences are MNHEY and SVGAGI. The CDR3 nucleotides are TGTGCCAGCAGCAAGCTTAGGACAGGACATAATGAAAAACTGTTTTTT. This translates into CASSKLRTGHNEKLFF.